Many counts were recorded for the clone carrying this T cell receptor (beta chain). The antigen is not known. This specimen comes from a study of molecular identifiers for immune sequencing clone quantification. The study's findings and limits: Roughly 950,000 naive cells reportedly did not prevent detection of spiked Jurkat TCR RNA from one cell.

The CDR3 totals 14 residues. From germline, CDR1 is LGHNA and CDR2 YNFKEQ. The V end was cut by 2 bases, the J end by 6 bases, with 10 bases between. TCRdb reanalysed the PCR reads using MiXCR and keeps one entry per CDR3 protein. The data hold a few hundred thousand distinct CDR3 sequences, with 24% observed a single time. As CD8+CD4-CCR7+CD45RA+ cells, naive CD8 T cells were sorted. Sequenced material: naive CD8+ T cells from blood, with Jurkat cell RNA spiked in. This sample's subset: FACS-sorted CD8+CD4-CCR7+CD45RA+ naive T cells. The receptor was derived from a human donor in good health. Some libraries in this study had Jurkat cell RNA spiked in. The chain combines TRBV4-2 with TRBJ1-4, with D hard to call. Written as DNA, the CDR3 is TGTGCCAGCAGCCAATCAGGAGGAGATGAAAAACTGTTTTTT. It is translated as CASSQSGGDEKLFF.